This T cell receptor beta chain is from a study of cytomegalovirus exposure and HLA in healthy donors. Study in general: Assignment to the Caucasian-associated ancestry cluster applied to around 76% of the approximately 360 genotyped donors. General observations from the study: What TCR beta sequences reportedly achieved was accurate prediction of HLA-A and HLA-B alleles in most subjects. Most TCR beta V segments were productive about 90% or about 30% of the time in an earlier analysis. Confirmation in vitro established that a few CMV-associated chains were specific for CMV antigens.

Comment on this clone: The antigen remains undetermined.

The CDR3 spans 14 residues. Germline CDR1 SGHRS, CDR2 YFSETQ. The ends lost 4 bases at V and 4 bases at J; junction bases unmatched: 2. The PCR employed 60 Vbeta primers together with 13 Jbeta primers. Clones were read by immunoSEQ multiplex PCR, and TCRdb kept only the in-frame ones, dropping some. The table has around 110,000 clones, about four fifths seen once. This receptor was identified in a woman under 30 in good health and CMV-seronegative. V and J are TRBV5-1 and TRBJ1-1; 12 bases are a match to TRBD1. The sequenced sample consisted of PBMCs. CDR3 bases: TGCGCCAGCAGCCGGGACAGGGGGCTCACTGAAGCTTTCTTT. It is translated as CASSRDRGLTEAFF.